This TCR beta chain was profiled in a study of identical twins. TCRdb reprocessed the 5' RACE reads with MiXCR, giving one entry per CDR3 protein. The data show 420,000 or so distinct CDR3 sequences, around 20% seen once. Trimming at V came to 6 bases and at J to 1 base, leaving 3 bases not matched to a gene. This CDR3 comprises 15 residues. Germline V lookup: CDR1 DFQATT, CDR2 SNEGSKA (reference sequence). The TCR comes from a man in his forties or fifties in good health. Sequenced input: naive T cells sorted from blood. The genes are TRBV20-1 and TRBJ2-5, with 15 positions matching TRBD2. Written as DNA, the CDR3 is TGCAGTGCAGGACTAGCGGGGGGGCCCCAAGAGACCCAGTACTTC. Its protein is CSAGLAGGPQETQYF.